These T cell receptor beta chains were read from a single sample in a study of blood T cell repertoires in COVID-19. Libraries were prepared by immunoSEQ multiplex PCR; TCRdb keeps only in-frame clonotypes and omits some of them. Altogether around 150,000 clones are present, 92% being singletons, with the ten largest covering about 5.3%. Specimen: peripheral blood. The source is a man aged 25 to 40 with COVID-19, enrolled during active disease. Each CDR3 is given with its conserved first and last residue. The order of the fields is CDR3 protein, CDR3 DNA, clone size, V gene, J gene, D gene. A D gene is named only where the DNA matches it firmly. The size entry is marked missing in some rows and otherwise reads once, few, many or a size class.

CASSLTGDSNQPQHF	TGTGCCAGCAGCTTGACGGGGGATAGCAATCAGCCCCAGCATTTT	.	TRBV7-9	TRBJ1-5	.
CASSWGVYSNQPQHF	TGTGCCAGCAGTTGGGGAGTTTATAGCAATCAGCCCCAGCATTTT	once	TRBV28	TRBJ1-5	.
CASSHGDRPYGYTF	TGTGCCAGCAGCCACGGAGACAGACCCTATGGCTACACCTTC	.	TRBV16	TRBJ1-2	.
CAGQGQRTDTQYF	TGTGCCGGGCAGGGACAGCGCACAGATACGCAGTATTTT	.	TRBV7-2	TRBJ2-3	TRBD1
CASSPPGQVGGQPQHF	TGTGCCAGCTCACCACCCGGACAGGTCGGAGGTCAGCCCCAGCATTTT	.	TRBV18	TRBJ1-5	TRBD1
CASSYTGELFF	TGTGCCAGCAGCTACACCGGGGAGCTGTTTTTT	.	TRBV2	TRBJ2-2	.
CASRYRGGTYEQYF	TGTGCCAGCAGGTACAGGGGCGGGACCTACGAGCAGTACTTC	.	TRBV28	TRBJ2-7	.
CASNRDQPQHF	TGTGCCAGCAACAGGGATCAGCCCCAGCATTTT	once	TRBV6-1	TRBJ1-5	.
CASSRYGAYYEQYF	TGTGCCAGTAGTAGGTACGGAGCCTACTACGAGCAGTACTTC	.	TRBV19	TRBJ2-7	.
CAISAETGGPEAFF	TGTGCCATCAGTGCCGAAACAGGGGGCCCTGAAGCTTTCTTT	.	TRBV10-3	TRBJ1-1	TRBD1
CASTLNGGPYGYTF	TGTGCCAGCACCTTGAATGGGGGCCCCTATGGCTACACCTTC	.	TRBV7-3	TRBJ1-2	.
CASSLWRGQGGNEQFF	TGTGCCAGCAGCTTATGGCGGGGGCAAGGGGGCAATGAGCAGTTCTTC	few	TRBV7-2	TRBJ2-1	.
CASSLAFGSSNEKLFF	TGTGCCAGCAGCTTAGCGTTTGGCAGTTCTAATGAAAAACTGTTTTTT	.	TRBV7-2	TRBJ1-4	.
CASSPRQTASSTDTQYF	TGTGCCAGCTCACCACGCCAGACAGCCTCTAGCACAGATACGCAGTATTTT	.	TRBV18	TRBJ2-3	.
CASSLVPGQNYEQYF	TGTGCCAGCAGCTTAGTCCCGGGACAAAACTACGAGCAGTACTTC	.	TRBV7-6	TRBJ2-7	.
CASSLSGAAETQYF	TGTGCCAGCAGTTTATCGGGGGCTGCAGAGACCCAGTACTTC	.	TRBV27	TRBJ2-5	.
CASSLEAGYGYTF	TGCGCCAGCAGCTTGGAGGCGGGCTATGGCTACACCTTC	.	TRBV5-1	TRBJ1-2	.
CASSQVGGRYNEQFF	TGCGCCAGCAGCCAAGTCGGGGGGAGGTACAATGAGCAGTTCTTC	.	TRBV4-1	TRBJ2-1	TRBD2
CASTPTGYSNQPQHF	TGTGCCAGTACTCCAACAGGGTATAGCAATCAGCCCCAGCATTTT	.	TRBV19	TRBJ1-5	.
CASSLVTGSALYEQYF	TGTGCCAGCAGCTTAGTTACAGGGAGCGCTCTGTACGAGCAGTACTTC	.	TRBV7-8	TRBJ2-7	.
CASSLGDRGQQDEKLFF	TGTGCCAGCAGCTTAGGTGACAGGGGCCAGCAGGATGAAAAACTGTTTTTT	.	TRBV7-2	TRBJ1-4	TRBD1
CASSASLAGIYEQYF	TGTGCCAGCAGCGCCTCACTAGCGGGAATTTACGAGCAGTACTTC	once	TRBV28	TRBJ2-7	TRBD2
CASSLTTGSRDEQFF	TGTGCCAGCAGCCTAACTACCGGGAGCAGGGATGAGCAGTTCTTC	once	TRBV11-3	TRBJ2-1	.
CASSSGQGAYTIYF	TGTGCCAGCAGTTCGGGACAGGGGGCTTACACCATATATTTT	.	TRBV6-5	TRBJ1-3	TRBD1
CASSIGAGNYGYTF	TGTGCCAGTAGTATAGGCGCAGGGAACTATGGCTACACCTTC	.	TRBV19	TRBJ1-2	.